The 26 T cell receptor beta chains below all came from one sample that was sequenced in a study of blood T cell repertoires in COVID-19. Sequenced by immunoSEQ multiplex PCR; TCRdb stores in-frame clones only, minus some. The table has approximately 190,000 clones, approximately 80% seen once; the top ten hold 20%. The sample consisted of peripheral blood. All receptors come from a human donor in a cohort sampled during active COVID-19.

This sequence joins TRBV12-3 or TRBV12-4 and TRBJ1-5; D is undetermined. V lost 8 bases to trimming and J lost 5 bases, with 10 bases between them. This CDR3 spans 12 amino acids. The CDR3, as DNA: TGTGCCAGCTCCCAAACGGATCAGCCCCAGCATTTT. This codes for CASSQTDQPQHF.

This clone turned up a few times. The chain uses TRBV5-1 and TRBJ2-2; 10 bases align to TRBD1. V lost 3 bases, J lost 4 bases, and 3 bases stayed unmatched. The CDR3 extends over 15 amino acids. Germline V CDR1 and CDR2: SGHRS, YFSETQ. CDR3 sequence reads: CASSSRTGGTGELFF. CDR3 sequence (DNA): TGCGCCAGCAGCTCGCGGACAGGGGGCACCGGGGAGCTGTTTTTT.

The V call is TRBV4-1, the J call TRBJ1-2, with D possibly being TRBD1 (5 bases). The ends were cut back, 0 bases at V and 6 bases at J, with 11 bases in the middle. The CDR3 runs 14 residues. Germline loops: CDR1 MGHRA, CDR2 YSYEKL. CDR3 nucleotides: TGCGCCAGCAGCCAAGAGTTAGGGGATGATGGCTACACCTTC. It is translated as CASSQELGDDGYTF.

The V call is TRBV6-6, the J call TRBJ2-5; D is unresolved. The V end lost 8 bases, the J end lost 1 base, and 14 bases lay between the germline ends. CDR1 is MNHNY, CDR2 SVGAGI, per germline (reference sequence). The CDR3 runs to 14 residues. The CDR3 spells CASGLGRLQETQYF. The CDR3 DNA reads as TGTGCCAGCGGCCTCGGTAGACTCCAAGAGACCCAGTACTTC.

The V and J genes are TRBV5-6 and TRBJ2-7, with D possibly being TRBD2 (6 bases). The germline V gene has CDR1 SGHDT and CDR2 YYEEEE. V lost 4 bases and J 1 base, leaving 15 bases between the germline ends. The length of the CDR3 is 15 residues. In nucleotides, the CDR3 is TGTGCCAGCAGCGTCCGGGGGACCGGTTCCTACGAGCAGTACTTC. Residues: CASSVRGTGSYEQYF.

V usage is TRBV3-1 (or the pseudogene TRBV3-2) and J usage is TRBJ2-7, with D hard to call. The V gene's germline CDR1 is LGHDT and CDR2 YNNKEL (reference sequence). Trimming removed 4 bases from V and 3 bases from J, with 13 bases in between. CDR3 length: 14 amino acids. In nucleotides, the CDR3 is TGTGCCAGCAGCCCGGGTCCCGGAAACTACGAGCAGTACTTC. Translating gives CASSPGPGNYEQYF.

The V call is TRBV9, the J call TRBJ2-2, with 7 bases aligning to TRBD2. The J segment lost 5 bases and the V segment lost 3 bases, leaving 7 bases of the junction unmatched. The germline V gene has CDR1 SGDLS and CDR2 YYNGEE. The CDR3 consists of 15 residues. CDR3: CASSASSGRTGELFF. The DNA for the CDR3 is TGTGCCAGCAGCGCCTCTAGCGGACGTACCGGGGAGCTGTTTTTT.

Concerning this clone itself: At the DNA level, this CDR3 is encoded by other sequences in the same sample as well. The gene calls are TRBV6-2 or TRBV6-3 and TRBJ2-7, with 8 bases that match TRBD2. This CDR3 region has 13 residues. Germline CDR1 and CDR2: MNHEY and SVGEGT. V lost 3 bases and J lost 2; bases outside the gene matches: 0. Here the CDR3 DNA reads TGTGCCAGCAGTTATAGCGGGGCCTACGAGCAGTACGTC. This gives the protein CASSYSGAYEQYV.

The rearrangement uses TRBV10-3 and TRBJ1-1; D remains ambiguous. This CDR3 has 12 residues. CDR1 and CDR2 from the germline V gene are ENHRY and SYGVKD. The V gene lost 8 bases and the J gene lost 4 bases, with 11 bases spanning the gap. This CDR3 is CAIRVGSTEAFF. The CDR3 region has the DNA TGTGCCATCCGCGTGGGGAGCACTGAAGCTTTCTTT.

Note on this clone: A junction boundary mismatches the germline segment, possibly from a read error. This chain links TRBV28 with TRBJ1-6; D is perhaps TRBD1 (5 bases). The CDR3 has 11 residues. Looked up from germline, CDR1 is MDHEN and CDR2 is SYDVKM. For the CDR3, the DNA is TGTGCCAGCAGTAATCCCCTGAAGACAGTATTT. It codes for CASSNPLKTVF.

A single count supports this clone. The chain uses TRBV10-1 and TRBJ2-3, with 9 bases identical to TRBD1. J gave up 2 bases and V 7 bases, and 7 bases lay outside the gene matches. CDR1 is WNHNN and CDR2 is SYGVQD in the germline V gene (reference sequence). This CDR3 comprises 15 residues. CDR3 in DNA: TGCGCCAGCATCCCCGGGACAGGGCCCACAGATACGCAGTATTTT. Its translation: CASIPGTGPTDTQYF.

CDR3: CASSGTRQVPTSGANVLTF. The CDR3 bases are TGTGCCAGCAGCGGAACTAGACAGGTCCCCACCTCTGGGGCCAACGTCCTGACTTTC. The chain is built from TRBV9 and TRBJ2-6; tentatively, D is TRBD1 (6 bases). The CDR3 sequence is 19 residues long. Between the trimmed V and J ends, which lost 3 bases and 0 bases, there was a span of 19 bases. CDR1 is SGDLS and CDR2 is YYNGEE in the germline V gene. The whole variable domain, filled in from reference TRBV9 and TRBJ2-6, reads DSGVTQTPKHLITATGQRVTLRCSPRSGDLSVYWYQQSLDQGLQFLIQYYNGEERAKGNILERFSAQQFPDLHSELNLSSLELGDSALYFCASSGTRQVPTSGANVLTFGAGSRLTVL.

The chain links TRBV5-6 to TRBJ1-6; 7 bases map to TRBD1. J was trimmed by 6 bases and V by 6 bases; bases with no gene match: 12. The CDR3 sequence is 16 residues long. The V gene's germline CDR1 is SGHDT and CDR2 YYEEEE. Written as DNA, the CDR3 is TGTGCCAGCAATTCGAGACAGGGAATAACTAATTCACCCCTCCACTTT. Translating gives CASNSRQGITNSPLHF.

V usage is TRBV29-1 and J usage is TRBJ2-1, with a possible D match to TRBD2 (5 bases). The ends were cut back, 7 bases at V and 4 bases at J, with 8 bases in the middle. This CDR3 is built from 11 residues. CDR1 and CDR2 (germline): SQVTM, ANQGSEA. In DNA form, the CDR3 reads TGCAGCGACACTAGATACAATGAGCAGTTCTTC. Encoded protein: CSDTRYNEQFF.

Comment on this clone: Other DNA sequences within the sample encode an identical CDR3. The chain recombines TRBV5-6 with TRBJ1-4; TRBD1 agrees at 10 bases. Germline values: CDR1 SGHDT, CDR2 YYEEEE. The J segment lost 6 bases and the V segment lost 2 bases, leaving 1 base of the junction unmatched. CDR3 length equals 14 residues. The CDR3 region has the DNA TGTGCCAGCAGCTTCGGGACAGGGGATGAAAAACTGTTTTTT. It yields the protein CASSFGTGDEKLFF.

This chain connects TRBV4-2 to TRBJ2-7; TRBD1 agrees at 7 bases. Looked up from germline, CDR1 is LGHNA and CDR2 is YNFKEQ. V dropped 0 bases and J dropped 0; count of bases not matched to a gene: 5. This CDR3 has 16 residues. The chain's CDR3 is CASSQDYTGASYEQYF. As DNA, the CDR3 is TGTGCCAGCAGCCAAGATTACACAGGGGCCTCCTACGAGCAGTACTTC.

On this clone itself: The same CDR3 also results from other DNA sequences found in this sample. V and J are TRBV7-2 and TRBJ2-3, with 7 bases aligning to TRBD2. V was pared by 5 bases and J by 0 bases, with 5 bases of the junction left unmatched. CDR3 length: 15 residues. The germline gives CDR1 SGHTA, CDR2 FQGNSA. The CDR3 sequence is CASSLDGGSTDTQYF. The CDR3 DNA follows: TGTGCCAGCAGCCTCGACGGGGGGAGCACAGATACGCAGTATTTT.

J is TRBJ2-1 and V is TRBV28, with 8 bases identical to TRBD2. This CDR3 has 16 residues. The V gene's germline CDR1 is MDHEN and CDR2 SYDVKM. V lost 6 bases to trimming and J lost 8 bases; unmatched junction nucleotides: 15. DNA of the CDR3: TGTGCCAGCAGCAGCCCTCGGGGGGGGCTAGTCGATGAGCAGTTCTTC. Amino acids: CASSSPRGGLVDEQFF.

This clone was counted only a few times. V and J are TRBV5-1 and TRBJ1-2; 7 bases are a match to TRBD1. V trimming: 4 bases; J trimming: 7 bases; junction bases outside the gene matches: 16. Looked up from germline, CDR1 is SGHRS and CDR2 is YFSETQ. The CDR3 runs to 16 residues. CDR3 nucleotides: TGCGCCAGCAGCCCGCGAGGAGACAGGGCTGCTTCTGGCTACACCTTC. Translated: CASSPRGDRAASGYTF.

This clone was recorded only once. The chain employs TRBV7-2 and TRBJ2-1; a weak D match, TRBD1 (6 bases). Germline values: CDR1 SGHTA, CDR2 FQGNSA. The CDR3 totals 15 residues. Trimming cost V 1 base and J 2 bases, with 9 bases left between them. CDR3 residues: CASSLGGLAYNEQFF. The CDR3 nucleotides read TGTGCCAGCAGCTTAGGGGGGCTAGCCTACAATGAGCAGTTCTTC. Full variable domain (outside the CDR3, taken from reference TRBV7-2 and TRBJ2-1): GAGVSQSPSNKVTEKGKDVELRCDPISGHTALYWYRQSLGQGLEFLIYFQGNSAPDKSGLPSDRFSAERTGGSVSTLTIQRTQQEDSAVYLCASSLGGLAYNEQFFGPGTRLTVL.

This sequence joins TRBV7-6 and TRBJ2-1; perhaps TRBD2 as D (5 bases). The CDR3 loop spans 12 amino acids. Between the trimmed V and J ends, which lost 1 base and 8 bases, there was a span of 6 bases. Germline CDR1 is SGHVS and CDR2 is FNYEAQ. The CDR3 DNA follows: TGTGCCAGCAGCTTAGGCGGGTATGAGCAGTTCTTC. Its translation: CASSLGGYEQFF.

CDR3 in DNA: TGTGCCAGTAGCTTTCAGGGTGGAACTGAAGCTTTCTTT. It encodes CASSFQGGTEAFF. This rearrangement joins TRBV19 to TRBJ1-1; tentative D call: TRBD1 (5 bases). CDR3 length: 13 residues. Trimming stripped 6 bases from V and 5 bases from J, with 13 bases between. Per the germline V gene, CDR1 is LNHDA and CDR2 is SQIVND (reference sequence).

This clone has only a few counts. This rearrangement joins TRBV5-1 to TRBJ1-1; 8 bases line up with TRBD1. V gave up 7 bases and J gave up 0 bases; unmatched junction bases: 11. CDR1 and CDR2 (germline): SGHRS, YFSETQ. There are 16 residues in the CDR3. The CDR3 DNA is TGCGCCAGCGGTCAGGGGGCCTCCCTTATGAACACTGAAGCTTTCTTT. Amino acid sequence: CASGQGASLMNTEAFF.

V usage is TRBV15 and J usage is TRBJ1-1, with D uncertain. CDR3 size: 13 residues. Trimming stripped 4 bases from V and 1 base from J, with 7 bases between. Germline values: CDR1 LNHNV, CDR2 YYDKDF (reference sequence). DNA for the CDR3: TGTGCCACCAGCATCCGGGGGAACACTGAAGCTTTCTTT. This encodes CATSIRGNTEAFF.

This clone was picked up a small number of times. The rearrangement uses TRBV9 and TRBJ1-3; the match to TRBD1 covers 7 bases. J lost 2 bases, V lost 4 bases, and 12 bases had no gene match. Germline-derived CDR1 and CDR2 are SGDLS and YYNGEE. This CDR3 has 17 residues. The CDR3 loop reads CASSSTPGQTAGNTIYF. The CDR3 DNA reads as TGTGCCAGCAGCTCTACGCCGGGACAGACGGCTGGAAACACCATATATTTT. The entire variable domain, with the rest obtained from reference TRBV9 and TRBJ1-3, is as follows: DSGVTQTPKHLITATGQRVTLRCSPRSGDLSVYWYQQSLDQGLQFLIQYYNGEERAKGNILERFSAQQFPDLHSELNLSSLELGDSALYFCASSSTPGQTAGNTIYFGEGSWLTVV.

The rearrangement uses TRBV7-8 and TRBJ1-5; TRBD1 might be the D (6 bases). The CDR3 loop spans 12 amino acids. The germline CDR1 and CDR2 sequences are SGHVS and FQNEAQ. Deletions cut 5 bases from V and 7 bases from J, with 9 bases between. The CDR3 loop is CASSPTGQPQHF. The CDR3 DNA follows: TGTGCCAGCAGCCCCACAGGGCAGCCCCAGCATTTT.